The clone carrying this T cell receptor beta chain has more than one count but fewer than ten. Its antigen is unknown. The repertoire was sequenced with immunoSEQ multiplex PCR; TCRdb's copy has only in-frame clones and lacks some. Seen here are about 2,600 clones, about 20% observed once, and the top ten hold 11%. The authors took atypia-free adjacent lung at least 2 cm from the tumor margin. This record belongs to a study of T cells in localized non-small cell lung cancer. Findings and caveats of the study: Heterogeneity remains possible because sequencing was limited to only one tumor region. Across samples, adjacent lung featured a median roughly 61 of the top 100 tumor clones. Uninvolved adjacent lung showed higher T cell clonality than tumor.

Looked up from germline, CDR1 is SGDLS and CDR2 is YYNGEE. Trimming removed 5 bases from V and 4 bases from J, with 13 bases in between. This CDR3 region has 14 residues. This chain uses TRBV9 with TRBJ2-1, with D perhaps matching TRBD2 (6 bases). The input for sequencing was normal lung tissue next to the tumor, taken before any cancer treatment. The sequence came from a woman aged 40 to 75 with stage I lung adenocarcinoma. CDR3 residues: CASSKLREYNEQFF. The CDR3 coding sequence is TGTGCCAGCAGTAAACTACGGGAGTACAATGAGCAGTTCTTC.